This TCR beta chain was retrieved from a study of blood T cell repertoires in COVID-19. Germline values: CDR1 LGHNA, CDR2 YSLEER. Trimming at V came to 0 bases and at J to 2 bases, leaving 5 bases not matched to a gene. The CDR3 sequence is 17 residues long. Clones were sequenced by immunoSEQ multiplex PCR, and TCRdb holds only the in-frame ones, with some missing. The sample shows some 80,000 clones, 79% of them seen only once. Sequenced input: peripheral blood. The receptor's source is a woman over 75 with active or convalescent COVID-19. The chain is built from TRBV4-3 and TRBJ2-1; 9 nucleotides match TRBD2. CDR3 amino acids: CASSQEYAGGPYNEQFF. CDR3 bases: TGCGCCAGCAGCCAAGAATACGCGGGGGGGCCCTACAATGAGCAGTTCTTC.